A single TCR beta chain is shown here with its context. As yet, its antigen is unknown. The data belong to a study of T cell responses to AZD1222 COVID-19 vaccine. General study findings and limits: Repertoire samples came only from after the peak T cell response. Only a handful of AZD1222 recipients, five to seven in all, had baseline seropositivity. An increase in Spike-specific TCR breadth and depth was observed after two AZD1222 doses.

Second doses that came at about 4 or about 12 weeks were put together. The CDR3 has 17 residues. Per the germline V gene, CDR1 is SGHNT and CDR2 is YENEEA. V shed 5 bases and J shed 3 bases, with 20 bases lying between them. This table comes from immunoSEQ multiplex PCR, and its TCRdb copy is limited to in-frame clones, with some not included. The sample yields roughly 90,000 clones, more than 80% seen once. The sequence was collected from an adult who received the AZD1222 COVID-19 vaccine. V usage is TRBV11-3 and J usage is TRBJ1-3, with D possibly matching TRBD1 (5 bases). Sample: peripheral blood, taken 28 days after the second AZD1222 dose. CDR3 amino acids: CASSPAEGTGGGNTIYF. In nucleotides, the CDR3 is TGTGCCAGCAGCCCAGCGGAGGGTACCGGGGGTGGAAACACCATATATTTT. Complete variable domain (other parts from reference TRBV11-3 and TRBJ1-3): EAGVVQSPRYKIIEKKQPVAFWCNPISGHNTLYWYLQNLGQGPELLIRYENEEAVDDSQLPKDRFSAERLKGVDSTLKIQPAELGDSAVYLCASSPAEGTGGGNTIYFGEGSWLTVV.